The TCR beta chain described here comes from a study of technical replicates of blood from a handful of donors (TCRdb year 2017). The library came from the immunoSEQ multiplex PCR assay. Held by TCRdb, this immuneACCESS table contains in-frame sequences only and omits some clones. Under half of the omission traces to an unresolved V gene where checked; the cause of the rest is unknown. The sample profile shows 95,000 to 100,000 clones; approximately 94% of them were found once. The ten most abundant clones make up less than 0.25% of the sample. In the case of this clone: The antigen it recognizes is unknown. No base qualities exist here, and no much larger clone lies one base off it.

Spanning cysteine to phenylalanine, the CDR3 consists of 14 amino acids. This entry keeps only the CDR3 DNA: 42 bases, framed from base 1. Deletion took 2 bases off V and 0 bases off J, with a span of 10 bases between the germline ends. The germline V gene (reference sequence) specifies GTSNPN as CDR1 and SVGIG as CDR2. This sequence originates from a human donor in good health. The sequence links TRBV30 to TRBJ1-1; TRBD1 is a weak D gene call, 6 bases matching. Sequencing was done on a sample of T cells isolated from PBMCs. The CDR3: CAWSWGRMNTEAFF. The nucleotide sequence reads TGTGCCTGGAGTTGGGGGCGGATGAACACTGAAGCTTTCTTT.